The 5 T cell receptor beta chains below come from one sample, sequenced in a study of regulatory T cells. Study outcomes and limitations: Hydrophobic residues at CDR3 positions 6 and 7 were enriched in conventional CD4+ T cells of CD3G-deficient patients.

Which antigens these TCRs recognize remains unknown. The PCR used 52 TRBV and 13 TRBJ primers. TCRdb keeps only in-frame clones here, not all; method: immunoSEQ multiplex PCR. Seen here are about 28,000 clones, 80% to 95% observed once, and the top ten hold approximately 1.5%. Sequenced input: conventional CD4+ T cells sorted from blood. The source of these receptors is a person aged 18-35 years with CD3G deficiency.

The chain employs TRBV6-1 and TRBJ2-5; D is perhaps TRBD1 or TRBD2 (5 bases each). Germline CDR1 MNHNS, CDR2 SASEGT. V dropped 6 bases and J dropped 5 bases, with 16 bases sitting between them. This CDR3 has 14 residues. The CDR3 DNA reads as TGTGCCAGCAGGGTGACACTCGGGGCGGAGACCCAGTACTTC. Its protein is CASRVTLGAETQYF.

The chain employs TRBV19 and TRBJ1-5; D remains unclear. Trimming removed 6 bases at V and 3 bases at J, with 12 bases between. The germline CDR1 and CDR2 sequences are LNHDA and SQIVND (reference sequence). This CDR3 is 14 amino acids long. The CDR3 coding sequence is TGTGCCAGTAGCCACCGGGAGAACAATCAGCCCCAGCATTTT. This sequence encodes CASSHRENNQPQHF.

The chain uses TRBV28 and TRBJ2-7, with TRBD1 matching 8 bases. This CDR3 comprises 14 residues. J lost 3 bases, V lost 3 bases, and 4 bases had no gene match. Per germline, CDR1 MDHEN and CDR2 SYDVKM. In DNA, the CDR3 is TGTGCCAGCAGTTTGACAGGGGCCTACTACGAGCAGTACTTC. This gives the protein CASSLTGAYYEQYF. The variable domain in full, completed from reference TRBV28 and TRBJ2-7, reads DVKVTQSSRYLVKRTGEKVFLECVQDMDHENMFWYRQDPGLGLRLIYFSYDVKMKEKGDIPEGYSVSREKKERFSLILESASTNQTSMYLCASSLTGAYYEQYFGPGTRLTVT.

The chain is built from TRBV13 and TRBJ1-1; 11 positions match TRBD1. In germline, CDR1 is PRHDT, CDR2 FYEKMQ (reference sequence). The CDR3 is 17 residues long. Unmatched junction bases numbered 9, after V lost 5 bases and J lost 1 base. The CDR3 protein is CASSRRTGGAGNTEAFF. The CDR3 DNA reads TGTGCCAGCAGCCGTCGGACAGGGGGCGCTGGGAACACTGAAGCTTTCTTT.

This clone was seen once. This chain connects TRBV28 to TRBJ2-7; D is perhaps TRBD2 (7 bases). Germline V gene lookup returns CDR1 MDHEN and CDR2 SYDVKM. Trimming took off 9 bases at V and 2 bases at J, with 20 bases between the two ends. There are 15 residues in the CDR3. The CDR3 spells CASRGGRDNAYEQYF. The CDR3 nucleotides are TGTGCCAGTCGCGGGGGCCGGGACAACGCCTACGAGCAGTACTTC.